A selection of T cell receptor beta chains follows, all from one sample in a study of shared clonotypes between healthy human individuals. Measured with immunoSEQ multiplex PCR; TCRdb has only the in-frame clones, and not every one. Here the sample spans 640,000 or so clones, about three quarters being singletons. Sequencing was carried out using memory CD4+ T cells sorted from blood. The receptors derive from a woman in her twenties or thirties in good health. Each CDR3 is given with its conserved first and last residue.

V gene,J gene,CDR3 protein
TRBV4-1,TRBJ2-1,CASSQPTGDSIHEQFF
TRBV30,TRBJ2-5,CAWTVAGVETQYF
TRBV30,TRBJ2-3,CAWSRGEGPDTQYF
TRBV13,TRBJ2-1,CASSPPTSGRGEQFF
TRBV7-2,TRBJ2-2,CASSFTFRLATNTGELFF
TRBV6-6,TRBJ1-5,CASRKPGTESQPQHF
TRBV25-1,TRBJ1-3,CASSEFQEGGNTIYF
TRBV6-1,TRBJ1-2,CASSGGGLNYGYTF
TRBV5-1,TRBJ2-1,CATSLAGDGSYNEQFF
TRBV13,TRBJ2-5,CASSRNRASETQYF
TRBV27,TRBJ2-2,CASSLSSSGTGELFF
TRBV5-1,TRBJ2-7,CASSSTSGTGPTYEQYF
TRBV10-3,TRBJ1-1,CAISSGLMPVAFF
TRBV2,TRBJ1-5,CASSEQGGAGNQPQHF
TRBV28,TRBJ1-6,CASSLGGGRDNSPLHF